This T cell receptor (beta chain) came from a study of T cells in Graves' hyperthyroidism and ophthalmopathy. Amplified TCR beta CDR3 regions came from RNA transcripts. TCR CDR3 underwent first-round RT-PCR with the HTBI primer set. TCRdb processed the multiplex PCR reads anew with MiXCR; each CDR3 protein has one entry. The sample shows hundreds of thousands of distinct CDR3 sequences, under 25% of them seen only once. Trimming shortened V by 4 bases and J by 4 bases, and 10 bases separated the two germline ends. Germline values: CDR1 MNHNS, CDR2 SASEGT. The CDR3 extends over 14 amino acids. The chain combines TRBV6-1 with TRBJ1-4; no firm D call. Material: blood. This receptor was identified in a woman in her 70s with Graves' ophthalmopathy. CDR3 sequence: CASSAGRHNEKLFF. CDR3 DNA sequence: TGTGCCAGCAGTGCGGGCCGGCATAATGAAAAACTGTTTTTT.